This T cell receptor (beta chain) was identified in a study of shared clonotypes between healthy human individuals. Trimming at V came to 3 bases and at J to 4 bases, leaving 5 bases not matched to a gene. The germline CDR1 and CDR2 sequences are MNHNS and SASEGT. This CDR3 is 15 amino acids long. In the study's own analysis: Filtering differed, since immunoSEQ gave only junction sequences and no quality scores. Produced via immunoSEQ multiplex PCR; TCRdb's table is partial and in-frame only. V, J and clone size are taken as reported in that table, and D and trimming were inferred from the DNA itself. The repertoire holds about 500,000 clones, with 70% to 80% as singletons.

Specimen: PBMCs. This chain connects TRBV6-1 to TRBJ2-2, with 7 bases lining up with TRBD2. The receptor comes from a woman aged 40 to 50 in good health. Some clones in this sample may be carry-over from other donors' samples. The CDR3 region is CASSDGLDGTGELFF. CDR3 coding DNA: TGTGCCAGCAGTGACGGACTAGACGGCACCGGGGAGCTGTTTTTT.